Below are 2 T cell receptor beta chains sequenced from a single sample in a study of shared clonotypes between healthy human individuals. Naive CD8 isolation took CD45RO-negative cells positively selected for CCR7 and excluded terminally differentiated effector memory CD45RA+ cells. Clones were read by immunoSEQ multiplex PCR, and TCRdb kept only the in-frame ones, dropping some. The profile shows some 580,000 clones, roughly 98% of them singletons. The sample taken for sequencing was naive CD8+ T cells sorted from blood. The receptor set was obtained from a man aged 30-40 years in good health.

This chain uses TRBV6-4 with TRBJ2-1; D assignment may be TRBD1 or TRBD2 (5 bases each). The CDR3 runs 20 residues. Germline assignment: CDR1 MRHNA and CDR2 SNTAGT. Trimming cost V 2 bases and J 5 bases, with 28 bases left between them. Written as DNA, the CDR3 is TGTGCCAGCAGTGACCCACGTTTACCCACACGGGACCCGGTGAACAATGAGCAGTTCTTC. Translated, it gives CASSDPRLPTRDPVNNEQFF.

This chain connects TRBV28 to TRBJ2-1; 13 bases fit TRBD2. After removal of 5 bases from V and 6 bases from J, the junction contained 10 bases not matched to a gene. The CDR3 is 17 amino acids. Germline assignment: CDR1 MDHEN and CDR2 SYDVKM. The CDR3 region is CASSPASGTSGVNEQFF. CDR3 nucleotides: TGTGCCAGCAGTCCTGCTTCCGGGACTAGCGGGGTCAATGAGCAGTTCTTC. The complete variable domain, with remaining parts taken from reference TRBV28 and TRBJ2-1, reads DVKVTQSSRYLVKRTGEKVFLECVQDMDHENMFWYRQDPGLGLRLIYFSYDVKMKEKGDIPEGYSVSREKKERFSLILESASTNQTSMYLCASSPASGTSGVNEQFFGPGTRLTVL.